Listed here are 12 T cell receptor beta chains from one sample, sequenced in a study of blood T cell repertoires in COVID-19. Profiling relied on immunoSEQ multiplex PCR, and the TCRdb table lists in-frame clones only, not all of them. The sample consists of some 320,000 clones, around 87% of them appearing once. The material sequenced was PBMCs or T cells enriched from blood (not recorded which). The receptors come from a woman in her 30s who had recovered from COVID-19.

The chain carries TRBV19 and TRBJ1-5, with TRBD1 matching over 8 bases. Germline trimming cut 5 bases from V and 6 bases from J; bases unmatched to any gene: 3. The CDR3 extends over 13 amino acids. Germline-derived CDR1 and CDR2 are LNHDA and SQIVND (reference sequence). DNA for the CDR3: TGTGCCAGTAGTGTACAGGGGGGTCAGCCCCAGCATTTT. This translates into CASSVQGGQPQHF. Drawing the rest from reference TRBV19 and TRBJ1-5, the complete variable domain is DGGITQSPKYLFRKEGQNVTLSCEQNLNHDAMYWYRQDPGQGLRLIYYSQIVNDFQKGDIAEGYSVSREKKESFPLTVTSAQKNPTAFYLCASSVQGGQPQHFGDGTRLSIL.

The chain is built from TRBV28 and TRBJ1-6; possibly TRBD1 for D (6 bases). CDR3 length: 16 amino acids. Germline lookup yields CDR1 MDHEN and CDR2 SYDVKM. The V end was cut by 8 bases, the J end by 1 base, with 15 bases between. CDR3 loop: CASYSQGRSYNSPLHF. The CDR3 DNA is TGTGCCAGCTATTCCCAGGGGAGATCCTATAATTCACCCCTCCACTTT.

This clone was seen a handful of times. The rearrangement uses TRBV15 and TRBJ1-2; 10 bases map to TRBD1. CDR3 length: 16 amino acids. CDR1 LNHNV and CDR2 YYDKDF come from the germline V gene (reference sequence). V lost 3 bases to trimming and J lost 8 bases; unmatched junction nucleotides: 12. This chain's CDR3 is CATSRGTGDEFTGYTF. CDR3 nucleotide sequence: TGTGCCACCAGCAGGGGGACAGGGGACGAATTCACGGGCTACACCTTC.

This clone appeared once. V and J are TRBV28 and TRBJ1-6; 7 nucleotides line up with TRBD1. CDR3 length equals 14 residues. V trimming: 6 bases; J trimming: 7 bases; junction bases outside the gene matches: 6. The germline CDR1 and CDR2 sequences are MDHEN and SYDVKM. CDR3 sequence reads: CASRTGTANSPLHF. In DNA form, the CDR3 reads TGTGCCAGCAGGACCGGGACAGCGAATTCACCCCTCCACTTT.

This clone was observed once. V and J are TRBV6-6 and TRBJ1-3, with 8 bases lining up with TRBD1. V dropped 5 bases and J dropped 4; count of bases not matched to a gene: 7. CDR1 MNHNY and CDR2 SVGAGI come from the germline V gene (reference sequence). The CDR3 extends over 15 amino acids. The CDR3 coding sequence is TGTGCCAGCAGTCCAGCCCGGACAGGGGGAAACACCATATATTTT. This sequence encodes CASSPARTGGNTIYF.

The CDR3 here is CASSLFNTYEQYF. The DNA for the CDR3 is TGTGCCAGCAGCTTATTCAACACCTACGAGCAGTACTTC. J is TRBJ2-7 and V is TRBV7-9; D is undetermined. V lost 2 bases and J 2 bases, leaving 7 bases between the germline ends. This CDR3 has 13 amino acids. Germline assignment: CDR1 SEHNR and CDR2 FQNEAQ (reference sequence). The entire variable domain, with the rest obtained from reference TRBV7-9 and TRBJ2-7, is as follows: DTGVSQNPRHKITKRGQNVTFRCDPISEHNRLYWYRQTLGQGPEFLTYFQNEAQLEKSRLLSDRFSAERPKGSFSTLEIQRTEQGDSAMYLCASSLFNTYEQYFGPGTRLTVT.

This clone has a single count. The V gene is TRBV6-1, the J gene TRBJ1-1; D is uncertain. CDR3 length: 13 amino acids. CDR1 and CDR2 (germline): MNHNS, SASEGT. V was cut by 1 base and J by 3 bases, with 6 bases left in between. The CDR3 region is CASSEDFYTEAFF. The CDR3 region has the DNA TGTGCCAGCAGTGAAGACTTCTACACTGAAGCTTTCTTT.

CDR3 in DNA: TGTGCCAGCAGCCGCGCAACTAGCGGGGGCGAGGAGACCCAGTACTTC. Its protein is CASSRATSGGEETQYF. The chain couples TRBV6-2 or TRBV6-3 to TRBJ2-5, with 11 positions matching TRBD2. This CDR3 region has 16 residues. V shed 6 bases, J shed 5 bases, and the junction held 11 bases outside the gene matches. Germline loops: CDR1 MNHEY, CDR2 SVGEGT.

Turning to this clone: The junction shows a germline mismatch at one end, possibly a read error. J is TRBJ2-3 and V is TRBV5-8; 13 bases agree with TRBD2. Germline assignment: CDR1 SGHTS and CDR2 YDEGEE. This CDR3 comprises 13 residues. CDR3 nucleotides: TGTGCCAGCAGCTTGCCGGGACTAGCGGGGAAACTTTTT. Translation: CASSLPGLAGKLF.

The rearrangement links TRBV7-2 to TRBJ2-1, with 9 bases fitting TRBD2. V dropped 3 bases and J dropped 9; count of bases not matched to a gene: 3. The CDR3 covers 13 residues. CDR1 is SGHTA, CDR2 FQGNSA, per germline. The CDR3, as DNA: TGTGCCAGCAGCTTGGAGCGGGGGGTTGAGCAGTTCTTC. It encodes CASSLERGVEQFF.

The chain combines TRBV7-8 with TRBJ2-6, with D hard to call. This CDR3 comprises 15 residues. Germline V gives CDR1 SGHVS, CDR2 FQNEAQ. Trimming cost V 4 bases and J 3 bases, with 10 bases left between them. DNA for the CDR3: TGTGCCAGCAGCTCCCGGAGCTATGGGGCCAACGTCCTGACTTTC. Translated, it gives CASSSRSYGANVLTF.

This clone showed up just a few times. The chain uses TRBV2 and TRBJ2-7, with TRBD1 matching 11 bases. Germline V lookup: CDR1 SNHLY, CDR2 FYNNEI. The CDR3 is 15 amino acids. V gave up 5 bases and J gave up 2 bases; unmatched junction bases: 5. CDR3 nucleotides: TGTGCCAGCAGTCCGGACAGGGGGCCTACCTACGAGCAGTACTTC. Amino acid sequence: CASSPDRGPTYEQYF.